A selection of T cell receptor beta chains follows, all from one sample in a study of human T cells and chemical hapten exposure. TCRdb analysed the RACE reads with MiXCR anew, one entry per CDR3 protein. The repertoire includes more than 65,000 distinct CDR3 sequences, around a third of them detected once, and about 8.1% sits in the top ten. The sequenced sample was whole blood, obtained in connection with sensitization to the hapten diphenylcyclopropenone (DPC). The receptors originated from a man aged 40-50 years with alopecia areata. Some clones in this sample may be carry-over from other donors' samples. The conserved cysteine and the conserved F or W are not part of the CDR3 here. Not all rows give a size; the values are once, few, many and, for expanded clones, a class.

v_gene	j_gene	abundance	CDR3aa
TRBV20-1	TRBJ2-5	-	SAQTGIETQY
TRBV12-3/TRBV12-4	TRBJ2-1	-	ASGSRAKNNEQF
TRBV2	TRBJ2-1	few	ASSPRDYGYNEQF
TRBV28	TRBJ2-7	-	ASSFQNYEQY
TRBV28	TRBJ2-3	-	ASSLEAPRVRY
TRBV20-1	TRBJ1-1	-	SANIRDNKKTF
TRBV28	TRBJ2-7	-	ASSAPRGIHEQY
TRBV10-3	TRBJ2-5	few	AANSVAEETQY
TRBV28	TRBJ2-7	-	ASPQDSKAHYEQY
TRBV28	TRBJ2-7	-	ASTRGSSGTPEQY
TRBV21-1	TRBJ2-2	-	ASSKGQGDTGELF
TRBV20-1	TRBJ2-7	few	SARAQTYSYEQY
TRBV5-1	TRBJ1-1	few	ASSWEGYTEAF
TRBV4-2	TRBJ2-1	-	ASSPSAWTGLNNEQF
TRBV9	TRBJ2-1	-	ASSVLREGGYNEQF
TRBV6-5	TRBJ2-3	-	ASSRASGTADTQY
TRBV19	TRBJ2-3	-	ATQTSGRSTDTQY
TRBV7-9	TRBJ1-2	-	ATQEYGYT
TRBV27	TRBJ1-5	-	ASSNRGGNQPQH
TRBV3-1	TRBJ2-5	-	ASSQDVGTQY
TRBV25-1	TRBJ1-6	-	ASSGTGNSPLH
TRBV29-1	TRBJ1-1	few	SVESFWRSRGVAEAF
TRBV24-1	TRBJ1-1	-	ATSDLHPPRTPLNTEAF
TRBV6-5	TRBJ2-6	few	ASSPRGRGRSSGANVLT
TRBV28	TRBJ2-2	-	ASRGGTANTGELF
TRBV7-2	TRBJ2-1	-	ASTEGRGGYNEQF
TRBV12-3/TRBV12-4	TRBJ2-1	few	ASRLGTSGSNEQF
TRBV19	TRBJ2-1	-	ASKGGRAMYEQF
TRBV10-3	TRBJ1-2	-	AISPLKQAVYGYT
TRBV28	TRBJ2-7	few	ASSLQGISYEQY
TRBV6-6	TRBJ1-1	-	ASSSTANTEAF
TRBV7-9	TRBJ1-1	-	ASSQVRNTEAF
TRBV7-2	TRBJ2-7	-	ASSWGAPYEQY
TRBV6-7	TRBJ1-1	few	ASSWDRGRPGEAF
TRBV10-3	TRBJ2-5	few	AISGGTSGSETQY
TRBV7-2	TRBJ2-5	once	ASSHLLETQY
TRBV2	TRBJ2-6	-	ASSRDASYGANVLT
TRBV15	TRBJ1-5	-	ATSRDPQRQPQH
TRBV7-9	TRBJ2-7	-	ASSLLADRGGQY
TRBV12-3/TRBV12-4	TRBJ2-7	few	ASRGRGEQY
TRBV7-9	TRBJ1-1	-	ASSLGRRPNTEAF
TRBV3-1	TRBJ1-1	once	ASESKQGSNTEAF
TRBV6-2/TRBV6-3	TRBJ2-1	-	ASSFLTSGTYNEQF
TRBV20-1	TRBJ2-3	-	SARGNIAGVADTQY
TRBV27	TRBJ2-3	-	ASSLSISGSWDTQY
TRBV10-3	TRBJ2-7	-	AISRLAGARY
TRBV28	TRBJ2-7	few	ASYGLAGWSSYEQY
TRBV12-3/TRBV12-4	TRBJ2-3	medium-sized	ASTSGIDTQY